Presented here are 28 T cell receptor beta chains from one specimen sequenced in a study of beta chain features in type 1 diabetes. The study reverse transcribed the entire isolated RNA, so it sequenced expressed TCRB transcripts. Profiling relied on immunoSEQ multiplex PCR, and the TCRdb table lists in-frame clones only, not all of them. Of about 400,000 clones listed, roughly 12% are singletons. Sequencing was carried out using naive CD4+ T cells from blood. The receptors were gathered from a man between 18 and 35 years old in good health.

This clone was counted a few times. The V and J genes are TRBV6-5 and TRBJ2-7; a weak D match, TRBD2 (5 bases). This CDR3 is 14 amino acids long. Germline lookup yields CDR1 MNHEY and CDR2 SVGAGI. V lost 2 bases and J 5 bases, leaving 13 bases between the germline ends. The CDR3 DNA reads TGTGCCAGCAGTTACGGGGAGCGGAGGAACGAGCAGTACTTC. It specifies CASSYGERRNEQYF.

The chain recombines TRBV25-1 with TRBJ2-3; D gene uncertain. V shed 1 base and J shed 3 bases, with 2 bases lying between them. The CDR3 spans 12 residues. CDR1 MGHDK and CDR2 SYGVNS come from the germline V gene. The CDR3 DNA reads TGTGCCAGCAGTGAATCGACAGATACGCAGTATTTT. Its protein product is CASSESTDTQYF.

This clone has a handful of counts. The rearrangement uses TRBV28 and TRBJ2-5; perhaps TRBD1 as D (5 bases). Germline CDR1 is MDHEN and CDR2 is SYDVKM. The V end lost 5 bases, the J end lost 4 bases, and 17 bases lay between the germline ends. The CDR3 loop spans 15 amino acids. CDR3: CASSPWAGRVETQYF. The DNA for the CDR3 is TGTGCCAGCAGTCCCTGGGCAGGGCGCGTAGAGACCCAGTACTTC.

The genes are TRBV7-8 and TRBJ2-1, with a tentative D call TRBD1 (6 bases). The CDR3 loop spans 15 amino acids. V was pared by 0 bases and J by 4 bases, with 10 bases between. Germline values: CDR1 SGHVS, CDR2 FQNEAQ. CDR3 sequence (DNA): TGTGCCAGCAGCTTAGCCTTGCAGGGGTACAATGAGCAGTTCTTC. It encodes CASSLALQGYNEQFF.

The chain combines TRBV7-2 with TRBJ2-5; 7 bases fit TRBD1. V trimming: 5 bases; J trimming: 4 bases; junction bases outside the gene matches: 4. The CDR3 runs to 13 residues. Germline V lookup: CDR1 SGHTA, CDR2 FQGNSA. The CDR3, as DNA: TGTGCCAGCAGCAACAGGGGCGGAGAGACCCAGTACTTC. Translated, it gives CASSNRGGETQYF.

This CDR3 reads CASSKVGEQFEAFF. CDR3 nucleotides: TGTGCCAGCAGCAAAGTCGGTGAACAGTTTGAAGCTTTCTTT. This chain connects TRBV21-1 to TRBJ1-1; the table's D call TRBD1 went unverified against the DNA. TRBV21-1 is labeled a pseudogene. This CDR3 region has 14 residues.

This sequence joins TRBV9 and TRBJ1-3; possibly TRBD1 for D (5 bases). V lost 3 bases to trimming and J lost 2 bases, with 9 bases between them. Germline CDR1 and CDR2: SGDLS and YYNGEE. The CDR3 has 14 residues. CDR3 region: CASSGSGPGNTIYF. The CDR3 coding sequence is TGTGCCAGCAGCGGATCAGGGCCTGGAAACACCATATATTTT.

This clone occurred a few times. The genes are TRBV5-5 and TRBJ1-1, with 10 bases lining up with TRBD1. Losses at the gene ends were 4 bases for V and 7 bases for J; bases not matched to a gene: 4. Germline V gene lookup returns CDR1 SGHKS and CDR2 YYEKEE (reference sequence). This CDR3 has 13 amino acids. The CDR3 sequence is CASSMGQGNEAFF. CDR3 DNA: TGTGCCAGCAGCATGGGACAGGGGAATGAAGCTTTCTTT.

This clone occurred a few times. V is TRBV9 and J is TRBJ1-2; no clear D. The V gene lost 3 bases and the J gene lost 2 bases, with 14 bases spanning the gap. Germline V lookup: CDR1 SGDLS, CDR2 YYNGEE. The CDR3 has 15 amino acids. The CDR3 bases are TGTGCCAGCAGCGACTACATGGGTGACAACTATGGCTACACCTTC. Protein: CASSDYMGDNYGYTF.

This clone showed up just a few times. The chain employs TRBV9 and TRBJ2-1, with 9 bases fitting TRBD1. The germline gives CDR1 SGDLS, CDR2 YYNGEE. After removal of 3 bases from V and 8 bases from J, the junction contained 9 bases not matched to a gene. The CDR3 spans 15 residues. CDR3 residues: CASSAAGQGGHEQFF. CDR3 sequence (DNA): TGTGCCAGCAGCGCAGCGGGACAGGGAGGTCATGAGCAGTTCTTC.

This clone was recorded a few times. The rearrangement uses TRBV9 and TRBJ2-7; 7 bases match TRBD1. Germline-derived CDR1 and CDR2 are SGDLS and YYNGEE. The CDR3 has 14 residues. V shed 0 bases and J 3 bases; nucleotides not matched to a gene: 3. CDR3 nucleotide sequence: TGTGCCAGCAGCGTAGGGGACAGCCACTACGAGCAGTACTTC. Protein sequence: CASSVGDSHYEQYF.

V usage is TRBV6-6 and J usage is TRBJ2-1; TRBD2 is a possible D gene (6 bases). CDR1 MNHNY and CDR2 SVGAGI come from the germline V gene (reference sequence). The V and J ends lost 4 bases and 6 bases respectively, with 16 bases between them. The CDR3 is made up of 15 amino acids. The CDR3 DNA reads TGTGCCAGCAGTTCGGCGGGGCTAAACTTCAATGAGCAGTTCTTC. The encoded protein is CASSSAGLNFNEQFF.

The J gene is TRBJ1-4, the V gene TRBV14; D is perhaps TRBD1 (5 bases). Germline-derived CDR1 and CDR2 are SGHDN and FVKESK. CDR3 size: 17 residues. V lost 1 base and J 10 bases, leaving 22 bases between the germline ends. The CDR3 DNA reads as TGTGCCAGCAGCCAAGTAACCTACAGTGCCGGGGGAGGAAAACTGTTTTTT. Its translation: CASSQVTYSAGGGKLFF.

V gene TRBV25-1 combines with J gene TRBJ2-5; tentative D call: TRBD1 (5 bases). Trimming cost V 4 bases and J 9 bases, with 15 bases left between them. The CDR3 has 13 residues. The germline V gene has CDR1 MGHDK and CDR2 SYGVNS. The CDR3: CASSVWGQHPQYF. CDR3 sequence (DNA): TGTGCCAGCAGTGTATGGGGCCAACACCCCCAGTACTTC.

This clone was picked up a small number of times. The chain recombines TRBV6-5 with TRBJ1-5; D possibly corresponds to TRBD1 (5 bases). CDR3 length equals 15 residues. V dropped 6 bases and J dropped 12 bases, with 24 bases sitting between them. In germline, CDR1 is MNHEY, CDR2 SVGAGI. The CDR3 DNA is TGTGCCAGCAGCAAGGGGACCGAAGGAGGGAGTTTCCAGCATTTT. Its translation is CASSKGTEGGSFQHF.

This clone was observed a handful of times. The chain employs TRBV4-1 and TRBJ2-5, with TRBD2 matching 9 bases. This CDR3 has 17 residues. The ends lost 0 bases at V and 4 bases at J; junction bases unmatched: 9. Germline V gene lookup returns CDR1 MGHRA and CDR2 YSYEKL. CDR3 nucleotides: TGCGCCAGCAGCCAAGAAAGTCCTGGCGGGAGGGGAGAGACCCAGTACTTC. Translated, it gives CASSQESPGGRGETQYF.

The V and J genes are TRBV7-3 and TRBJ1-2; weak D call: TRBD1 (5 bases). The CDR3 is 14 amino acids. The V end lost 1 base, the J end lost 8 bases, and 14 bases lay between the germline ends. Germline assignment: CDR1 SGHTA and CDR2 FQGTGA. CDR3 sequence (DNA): TGTGCCAGCAGCTTAAACCCCACCCAGGGAGGCTACACCTTC. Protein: CASSLNPTQGGYTF. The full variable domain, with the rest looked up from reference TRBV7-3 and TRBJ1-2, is GAGVSQTPSNKVTEKGKYVELRCDPISGHTALYWYRQSLGQGPEFLIYFQGTGAADDSGLPNDRFFAVRPEGSVSTLKIQRTERGDSAVYLCASSLNPTQGGYTFGSGTRLTVV.

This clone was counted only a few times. This CDR3 is CASSPGRGFVSGELFF. CDR3 nucleotide sequence: TGCGCCAGCAGCCCCGGGAGGGGGTTTGTATCCGGGGAGCTGTTTTTT. This chain joins TRBV5-1 and TRBJ2-2; 8 nucleotides line up with TRBD2. Germline V gene data show CDR1 as SGHRS and CDR2 as YFSETQ. CDR3 length: 16 residues. Losses at the gene ends were 4 bases for V and 6 bases for J; bases not matched to a gene: 11.

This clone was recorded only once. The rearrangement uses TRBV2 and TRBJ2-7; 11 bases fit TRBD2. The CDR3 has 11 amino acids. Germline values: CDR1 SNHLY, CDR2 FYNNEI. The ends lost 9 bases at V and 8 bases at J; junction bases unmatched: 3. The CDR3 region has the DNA TGTGCCAGGCGACTAGCGGGAAAGCAGTACTTC. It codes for CARRLAGKQYF.

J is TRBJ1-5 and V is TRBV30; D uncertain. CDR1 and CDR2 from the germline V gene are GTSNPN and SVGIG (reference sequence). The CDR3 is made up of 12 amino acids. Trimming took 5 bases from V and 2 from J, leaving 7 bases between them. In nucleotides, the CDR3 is TGTGCCTGGGCTCAGGGCAATCAGCCCCAGCATTTT. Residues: CAWAQGNQPQHF.

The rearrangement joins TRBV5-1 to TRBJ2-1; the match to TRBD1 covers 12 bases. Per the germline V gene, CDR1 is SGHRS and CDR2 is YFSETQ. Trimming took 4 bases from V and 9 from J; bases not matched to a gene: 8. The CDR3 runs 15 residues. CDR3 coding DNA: TGCGCCAGCAGCACCCTGGGACAGGGGGCGCCTGAGCAGTTCTTC. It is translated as CASSTLGQGAPEQFF.

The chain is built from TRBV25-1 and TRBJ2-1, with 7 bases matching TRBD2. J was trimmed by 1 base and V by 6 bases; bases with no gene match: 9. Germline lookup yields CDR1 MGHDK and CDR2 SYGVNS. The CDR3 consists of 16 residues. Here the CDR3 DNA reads TGTGCCAGCAGCCGCCTCGCTAGCGGATCCTACAATGAGCAGTTCTTC. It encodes CASSRLASGSYNEQFF.

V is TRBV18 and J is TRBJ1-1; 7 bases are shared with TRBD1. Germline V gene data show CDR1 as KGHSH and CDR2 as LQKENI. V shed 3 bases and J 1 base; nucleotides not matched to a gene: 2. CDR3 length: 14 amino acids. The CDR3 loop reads CASSPGQQNTEAFF. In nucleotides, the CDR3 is TGTGCCAGCTCACCGGGACAGCAGAACACTGAAGCTTTCTTT.

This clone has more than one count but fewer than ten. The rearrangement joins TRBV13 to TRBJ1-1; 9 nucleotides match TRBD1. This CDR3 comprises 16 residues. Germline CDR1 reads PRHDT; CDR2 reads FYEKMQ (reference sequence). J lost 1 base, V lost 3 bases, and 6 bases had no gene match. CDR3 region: CASSLHRDRENTEAFF. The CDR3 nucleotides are TGTGCCAGCAGCTTGCACCGGGACAGGGAGAACACTGAAGCTTTCTTT. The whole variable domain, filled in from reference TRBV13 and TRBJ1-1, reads AAGVIQSPRHLIKEKRETATLKCYPIPRHDTVYWYQQGPGQDPQFLISFYEKMQSDKGSIPDRFSAQQFSDYHSELNMSSLELGDSALYFCASSLHRDRENTEAFFGQGTRLTVV.

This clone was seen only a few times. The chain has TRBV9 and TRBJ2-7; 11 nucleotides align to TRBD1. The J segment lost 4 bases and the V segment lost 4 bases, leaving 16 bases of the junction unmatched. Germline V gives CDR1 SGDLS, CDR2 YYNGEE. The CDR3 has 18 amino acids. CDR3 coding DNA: TGTGCCAGCAGCCCTCCGGGACAGGGGGGAAAGTCGTCTTACGAGCAGTACTTC. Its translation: CASSPPGQGGKSSYEQYF.

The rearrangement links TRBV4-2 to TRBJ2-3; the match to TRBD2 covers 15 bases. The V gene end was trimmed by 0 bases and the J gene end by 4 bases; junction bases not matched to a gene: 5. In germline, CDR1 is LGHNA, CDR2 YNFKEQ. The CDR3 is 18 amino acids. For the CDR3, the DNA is TGTGCCAGCAGCCAAGATCCGGGACTAGCGGGAGGAGCAGATACGCAGTATTTT. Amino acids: CASSQDPGLAGGADTQYF.

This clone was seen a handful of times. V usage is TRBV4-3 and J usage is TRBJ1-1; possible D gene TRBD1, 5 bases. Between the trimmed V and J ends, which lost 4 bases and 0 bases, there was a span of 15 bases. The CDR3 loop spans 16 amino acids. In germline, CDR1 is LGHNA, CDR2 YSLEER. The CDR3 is CASSRGTAVLNTEAFF. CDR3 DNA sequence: TGCGCCAGCAGCCGGGGGACTGCCGTATTGAACACTGAAGCTTTCTTT.

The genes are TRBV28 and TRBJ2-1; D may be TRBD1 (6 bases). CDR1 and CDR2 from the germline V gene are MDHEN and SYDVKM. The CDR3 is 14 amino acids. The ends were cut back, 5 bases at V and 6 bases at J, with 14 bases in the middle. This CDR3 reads CASSMLTGSNEQFF. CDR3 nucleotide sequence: TGTGCCAGCAGTATGCTTACAGGGAGCAATGAGCAGTTCTTC.